This TCR beta chain was captured in a study of cytomegalovirus exposure and HLA in healthy donors. CDR1 is SGHRS and CDR2 is YFSETQ in the germline V gene. The ends were cut back, 5 bases at V and 0 bases at J, with 18 bases in the middle. CDR3 size: 16 residues. Primers included in the PCR were 60 Vbeta and 13 Jbeta primers. This table comes from immunoSEQ multiplex PCR, and its TCRdb copy is limited to in-frame clones, with some not included. The table has approximately 150,000 clones, about 76% seen once. The gene calls are TRBV5-1 and TRBJ2-7, with a possible D match to TRBD1 (6 bases). The receptor comes from a woman between 40 and 50 years old in good health and CMV-seropositive. Sequenced: PBMCs. The CDR3: CASSRGPGQSSYEQYF. The CDR3 coding sequence is TGCGCCAGCAGTCGAGGGCCGGGACAATCCTCCTACGAGCAGTACTTC. Complete variable domain (other parts from reference TRBV5-1 and TRBJ2-7): KAGVTQTPRYLIKTRGQQVTLSCSPISGHRSVSWYQQTPGQGLQFLFEYFSETQRNKGNFPGRFSGRQFSNSRSEMNVSTLELGDSALYLCASSRGPGQSSYEQYFGPGTRLTVT.